This TCR beta chain was identified during a study of T cell clones after liver transplantation. Generated by immunoSEQ multiplex PCR, the TCRdb table keeps only in-frame clones and is missing some. The sample lists 70,000 to 80,000 clones, around nine tenths occurring once. The CDR3 totals 13 residues. V dropped 0 bases and J dropped 7 bases, with 8 bases sitting between them. Germline V CDR1 and CDR2: SGHRS, YFSETQ. The chain recombines TRBV5-1 with TRBJ1-5; TRBD1 is a possible D gene (6 bases). The sequence was collected from a human donor who received a liver transplant. Sequenced material: CD4+ T cells from blood, taken before liver transplant. The CDR3 bases are TGCGCCAGCAGCTTGGGCAGGGGCCAGCCCCAGCATTTT. Amino acid sequence: CASSLGRGQPQHF.